The rows below give T cell receptor beta chains drawn from one sample of a study of cytomegalovirus exposure and HLA in healthy donors. Sequencing was performed with immunoSEQ multiplex PCR; in TCRdb, only in-frame clones are kept and a portion is missing. The profile shows some 130,000 clones, around 74% of them singletons. Material for sequencing was PBMCs. These receptors came from a young man in good health and CMV-seronegative. The CDR3 runs from the conserved cysteine through the conserved F or W. A D gene is named only where the DNA matches it firmly. Not every row has a clone size; where given, it reads once, few, many or a size class.

clone size	V gene	D gene	J gene	CDR3 DNA	CDR3 protein
once	TRBV19	.	TRBJ1-1	TGTGCCAGTAGTATATATACCGGGGGGTCGACGGACACTGAAGCTTTCTTT	CASSIYTGGSTDTEAFF
few	TRBV7-2	TRBD2	TRBJ2-3	TGTGCCAGCATCGGCGGGGGAATTGGTACGCAGTATTTT	CASIGGGIGTQYF
.	TRBV13	.	TRBJ1-1	TGTGCCAGCAGCCAACGAAACAGGCTGGCCACTGAAGCTTTCTTT	CASSQRNRLATEAFF
.	TRBV7-9	TRBD1	TRBJ1-1	TGTGCCAGCAGCCCCGGACGGACAGGGATGAACACTGAAGCTTTCTTT	CASSPGRTGMNTEAFF
.	TRBV5-5	TRBD2	TRBJ2-2	TGTGCCAGCAGCTTGTTCGGGACTAGCTTTGGCGGGGAGCTGTTTTTT	CASSLFGTSFGGELFF
.	TRBV9	.	TRBJ2-6	TGTGCCAGCAGCGTATTGGGCGTGAGCTCTGGGGCCAACGTCCTGACTTTC	CASSVLGVSSGANVLTF
.	TRBV19	TRBD1	TRBJ2-4	TGTGCCAGTAGTCCGGGACAGGGGGATACCAAAAACATTCAGTACTTC	CASSPGQGDTKNIQYF
.	TRBV7-9	.	TRBJ2-3	TGTGCCAGCAGCTTAGCGCTCGCTAGCCGACGCACAGATACGCAGTATTTT	CASSLALASRRTDTQYF
.	TRBV28	.	TRBJ1-3	TGTGCCAGCAGCCCCTTGGGGGGCGGGGGCGAGGTTGCAGGAAACACCATATATTTT	CASSPLGGGGEVAGNTIYF
.	TRBV18	.	TRBJ2-7	TGTGCCAGCTTTCCGGGACTTGGAGACGAGCAGTACTTC	CASFPGLGDEQYF
.	TRBV29-1	TRBD1	TRBJ2-5	TGCAGCGTGGCGGACAGGGGCATCCAAGAGACCCAGTACTTC	CSVADRGIQETQYF
.	TRBV19	TRBD1	TRBJ1-6	TGTGCCAGCGGGGACAGAAATAATTCACCCCTCCACTTT	CASGDRNNSPLHF
.	TRBV4-1	TRBD1	TRBJ2-3	TGCGCCAGCAGCCAGCCACTTACAGGGGGATCGAGCACAGATACGCAGTATTTT	CASSQPLTGGSSTDTQYF
.	TRBV27	.	TRBJ1-3	TGTGCCAGCAGTTTGAGGTCTGGAAACACCATATATTTT	CASSLRSGNTIYF
.	TRBV10-3	.	TRBJ2-7	TGTGCCATCAGTGGAGGACAGCCCCTTTACGAGCAGTACTTC	CAISGGQPLYEQYF
few	TRBV27	.	TRBJ2-5	TGTGCCAGCAGTTTTGTGGACAGTCAAGAGACCCAGTACTTC	CASSFVDSQETQYF
.	TRBV5-1	.	TRBJ2-3	TGCGCCAGCAGCTTACAGGGATGGAATACGCAGTATTTT	CASSLQGWNTQYF
.	TRBV12-2	.	TRBJ1-5	TGTGCAAGTCGCTCGAGTCGGCCCCAGCATTTT	CASRSSRPQHF
.	TRBV28	.	TRBJ2-5	TGTGCCAGCAGTGCTAGTAAGGGGATCCCACAAGAGACCCAGTACTTC	CASSASKGIPQETQYF
.	TRBV28	.	TRBJ2-5	TGTGCCAGCAGGGCAAGTGGAGAGACCCAGTACTTC	CASRASGETQYF
.	TRBV13	TRBD1	TRBJ1-1	TGTGCCAGCAGCTTGGGACAGGGAATCGACATGAACACTGAAGCTTTCTTT	CASSLGQGIDMNTEAFF
few	TRBV29-1	.	TRBJ2-5	TGCAGCGTTGTTGCCAGGGCCACATCAACGACCCAGTACTTC	CSVVARATSTTQYF
once	TRBV27	TRBD2	TRBJ2-5	TGTGCCAGCAGACCATCCCGGGACTACCTCCAAGAGACCCAGTACTTC	CASRPSRDYLQETQYF
.	TRBV7-2	.	TRBJ1-1	TGTGCCAGCAGTTTAGCTCTTCAGGGGAACACTGAAGCTTTCTTT	CASSLALQGNTEAFF
.	TRBV7-2	.	TRBJ2-7	TGTGCCAGCAGCTTTGGGGGCAGCTACGAGCAGTACTTC	CASSFGGSYEQYF
.	TRBV29-1	.	TRBJ1-1	TGCAGCGTTGAAGGCAGGGTGACTGAAGCTTTCTTT	CSVEGRVTEAFF
.	TRBV7-8	TRBD2	TRBJ2-1	TGTGCCAGCAGCTTAGCGGGTAGCGGGTACAATGAGCAGTTCTTC	CASSLAGSGYNEQFF
.	TRBV30	TRBD2	TRBJ2-7	TGTGCCTGGAGCCTCCGGGGGACTAGCGGGATCTACTACGAGCAGTACTTC	CAWSLRGTSGIYYEQYF
.	TRBV6-6	.	TRBJ2-2	TGTGCCAGCACTTTATTCGGAGGTCCCGGGGAGCTGTTTTTT	CASTLFGGPGELFF